This T cell receptor beta chain was obtained from a study of OX40 agonist ivuxolimab in advanced cancers. V was shortened by 1 base and J by 9 bases, with 10 bases between the two germline ends. The CDR3 totals 12 residues. The germline CDR1 and CDR2 sequences are SGHVS and FQNEAQ. Sequencing used immunoSEQ multiplex PCR; TCRdb keeps in-frame clones, though not all of them. Of tens of thousands of clones detected, around 90% appear once; the ten largest clones hold around 2%. This clonotype was obtained from an adult with an advanced solid tumor such as melanoma, head and neck, liver or kidney cancer. The material was CD4+ or CD8+ T cells sorted from blood, obtained in a trial of the OX40 agonist ivuxolimab. The V and J genes are TRBV7-8 and TRBJ2-7; maybe TRBD2 (6 bases). CDR3 residues: CASSLGGGVQYF. CDR3 in DNA: TGTGCCAGCAGCTTAGGGGGCGGGGTGCAGTACTTC. The full variable domain, with the rest looked up from reference TRBV7-8 and TRBJ2-7, is GAGVSQSPRYKVAKRGQDVALRCDPISGHVSLFWYQQALGQGPEFLTYFQNEAQLDKSGLPSDRFFAERPEGSVSTLKIQRTQQEDSAVYLCASSLGGGVQYFGPGTRLTVT.